These 27 T cell receptor beta chains share one sample of origin, sequenced in a study of response to subunit inactivated influenza vaccine. TCRdb reanalysed the RT-PCR reads using MiXCR and keeps one entry per CDR3 protein. The sample lists some 540,000 distinct CDR3 sequences, around 25% occurring once. These data also formed part of another study, on T cells expressing NK-cell markers. That paper notes: The TCR beta cDNA came from 5'RACE template switching with UMIs.

Here the sequenced sample was CD4+ T cells sorted from PBMCs, taken roughly 12 days after vaccination. The receptors stem from a man aged 50-60 years who received an inactivated influenza vaccine.

This clonotype was observed a handful of times. The chain combines TRBV3-1 with TRBJ1-5; 12 bases map to TRBD1. The junction had 2 bases not matched to a gene; V was cut back by 4 bases and J by 7 bases. The CDR3 totals 14 residues. Germline-derived CDR1 and CDR2 are LGHDT and YNNKEL (reference sequence). This CDR3 is CASSRGTGGQPQHF. CDR3 sequence (DNA): TGTGCCAGCAGCCGCGGGACAGGGGGCCAGCCCCAGCATTTT.

The chain links TRBV12-3 or TRBV12-4 to TRBJ1-5, with D possibly TRBD1 on 6 matching bases. Trimming left V 2 bases short and J 3 bases short, with 8 bases between. This CDR3 is built from 14 residues. The CDR3 is CASSLQGFNQPQHF. The CDR3 DNA reads TGTGCCAGCAGTTTACAGGGGTTCAATCAGCCCCAGCATTTT.

This clonotype was detected a few times. The chain recombines TRBV12-3 or TRBV12-4 with TRBJ1-4; D might be TRBD1 (6 bases). The CDR3 is 14 amino acids. Trimming pared 4 bases from V and 2 bases from J, leaving 8 bases between. The CDR3 region has the DNA TGTGCCAGCAGTTCGACAGGCACTAATGAAAAACTGTTTTTT. It is translated as CASSSTGTNEKLFF.

The V call is TRBV5-1, the J call TRBJ2-1; 13 bases line up with TRBD2. The V segment lost 1 base and the J segment 5 bases; nucleotides outside the gene matches: 6. CDR1 and CDR2 (germline): SGHRS, YFSETQ. The CDR3 loop spans 17 amino acids. CDR3 DNA sequence: TGCGCCAGCAGCTTGATGGGGACTAGCGGGGTAAACAATGAGCAGTTCTTC. This gives the protein CASSLMGTSGVNNEQFF.

The chain employs TRBV7-2 and TRBJ2-6; D gene unclear. Trimming cost V 1 base and J 0 bases, with 4 bases left between them. Looked up from germline, CDR1 is SGHTA and CDR2 is FQGNSA. This CDR3 spans 15 amino acids. CDR3 sequence: CASSLESSGANVLTF. Written as DNA, the CDR3 is TGTGCCAGCAGCTTAGAGTCCTCTGGGGCCAACGTCCTGACTTTC. The full variable domain, rest sourced from reference TRBV7-2 and TRBJ2-6, is GAGVSQSPSNKVTEKGKDVELRCDPISGHTALYWYRQSLGQGLEFLIYFQGNSAPDKSGLPSDRFSAERTGGSVSTLTIQRTQQEDSAVYLCASSLESSGANVLTFGAGSRLTVL.

This clonotype was counted between two and nine times. The chain recombines TRBV5-6 with TRBJ2-1; 7 bases fit TRBD1. The CDR3 spans 16 residues. Germline trimming cut 5 bases from V and 1 base from J; bases unmatched to any gene: 9. In germline, CDR1 is SGHDT, CDR2 YYEEEE. The CDR3 region has the DNA TGTGCCAGCAGTACGACAGGGAAGGGTTCCTACAATGAGCAGTTCTTC. Its translation is CASSTTGKGSYNEQFF.

The J gene is TRBJ2-1, the V gene TRBV12-3 or TRBV12-4, with TRBD2 matching 8 bases. Trimming removed 5 bases from V and 9 bases from J; junction bases left unmatched: 18. The CDR3 loop spans 17 amino acids. This CDR3 is CASSQLLAVGRAGEQFF. For the CDR3, the DNA is TGTGCCAGCAGTCAATTACTAGCGGTTGGGAGGGCCGGTGAGCAGTTCTTC.

The chain uses TRBV7-2 and TRBJ1-4, with TRBD1 as a possible D gene (5 bases). The germline V and J ends were trimmed by 5 bases and 8 bases, with 15 bases remaining between them. CDR1 and CDR2 (germline): SGHTA, FQGNSA. The CDR3 runs 14 residues. The DNA for the CDR3 is TGTGCCAGCAGCACCCGGGACTTTGGAGAAAAACTGTTTTTT. It codes for CASSTRDFGEKLFF.

The chain recombines TRBV7-9 with TRBJ2-7; D is unresolved. Germline V lookup: CDR1 SEHNR, CDR2 FQNEAQ (reference sequence). Trimming removed 5 bases from V and 2 bases from J, with 13 bases in between. The length of the CDR3 is 14 residues. The CDR3 DNA reads TGTGCCAGCAGCCCCGATGTGTCTGCCTACGAGCAGTACTTC. This translates into CASSPDVSAYEQYF.

J is TRBJ2-3 and V is TRBV6-2 or TRBV6-3; D may correspond to TRBD1 or TRBD2 (5 bases each). The CDR3 spans 16 residues. Between the trimmed V and J ends, which lost 2 bases and 2 bases, there was a span of 14 bases. Looked up from germline, CDR1 is MNHEY and CDR2 is SVGEGT. The CDR3 nucleotides are TGTGCCAGCAGTTACCCGGGACGAGGCATCACAGATACGCAGTATTTT. Translated: CASSYPGRGITDTQYF.

The chain has TRBV6-2 or TRBV6-3 and TRBJ2-7, with D possibly being TRBD2 (5 bases). Trimming removed 5 bases at V and 12 bases at J, with 23 bases between. Germline CDR1 and CDR2: MNHEY and SVGEGT. The CDR3 is 14 amino acids. CDR3 coding DNA: TGTGCCAGCAGTACCCACACTGCCTCAAGCGAGGGGTACTTC. Translating gives CASSTHTASSEGYF.

This clonotype has just a few counts. The chain recombines TRBV20-1 with TRBJ1-3, with D possibly being TRBD1 (5 bases). The CDR3 is 14 residues long. The V end lost 5 bases, the J end lost 0 bases, and 11 bases lay between the germline ends. The germline V gene encodes CDR1 DFQATT and CDR2 SNEGSKA (reference sequence). The CDR3 spells CSAAQGNSGNTIYF. For the CDR3, the DNA is TGCAGTGCTGCCCAGGGAAACTCTGGAAACACCATATATTTT.

A few counts support this clonotype. This rearrangement joins TRBV20-1 to TRBJ2-2; 9 nucleotides line up with TRBD1. V was clipped by 0 bases and J by 8 bases; unmatched bases: 10. The CDR3 runs 16 residues. In germline, CDR1 is DFQATT, CDR2 SNEGSKA (reference sequence). CDR3 sequence (DNA): TGCAGTGCTAGAGATCACCGACAGGGGGGTCGAGGGGAGCTGTTTTTT. Encoded protein: CSARDHRQGGRGELFF.

A few counts support this clonotype. The gene calls are TRBV2 and TRBJ1-5; 8 nucleotides match TRBD1. The ends lost 11 bases at V and 5 bases at J; junction bases unmatched: 11. Germline CDR1 SNHLY, CDR2 FYNNEI. The CDR3 has 14 amino acids. The DNA for the CDR3 is TGTGCCGGTAAGGACAGGGATACTGATCAGCCCCAGCATTTT. Translation: CAGKDRDTDQPQHF.

The chain employs TRBV20-1 and TRBJ2-2; 7 nucleotides align to TRBD1. CDR1 is DFQATT and CDR2 is SNEGSKA in the germline V gene (reference sequence). The ends lost 6 bases at V and 5 bases at J; junction bases unmatched: 9. The CDR3 runs 14 residues. The CDR3 DNA reads TGCAGTGCCCCCCGACAGGGCTGGACCGGGGAGCTGTTTTTT. Its protein product is CSAPRQGWTGELFF.

The chain couples TRBV6-5 to TRBJ2-1; D ambiguous. The germline gives CDR1 MNHEY, CDR2 SVGAGI. The length of the CDR3 is 12 residues. V shed 6 bases and J shed 8 bases, with 11 bases lying between them. CDR3 bases: TGTGCCAGCAGACCTTCTTGGGATGAGCAGTTCTTC. Protein sequence: CASRPSWDEQFF.

This clonotype was seen a handful of times. The chain couples TRBV24-1 to TRBJ2-1; TRBD2 agrees at 11 bases. Germline CDR1 KGHDR, CDR2 SFDVKD. V shed 7 bases and J 5 bases; nucleotides not matched to a gene: 0. This CDR3 contains 13 residues. The CDR3 reads CATRTSGDNEQFF. For the CDR3, the DNA is TGTGCCACCAGGACTAGCGGGGACAATGAGCAGTTCTTC.

This chain links TRBV5-1 with TRBJ2-2; 8 bases map to TRBD1. The V gene's germline CDR1 is SGHRS and CDR2 YFSETQ. The CDR3 is 15 amino acids. After removal of 5 bases from V and 4 bases from J, the junction contained 7 bases not matched to a gene. This CDR3 reads CASRDGQGRTGELFF. Here the CDR3 DNA reads TGCGCCAGCAGAGATGGACAGGGCCGCACCGGGGAGCTGTTTTTT. Full variable domain (rest looked up from reference TRBV5-1 and TRBJ2-2): KAGVTQTPRYLIKTRGQQVTLSCSPISGHRSVSWYQQTPGQGLQFLFEYFSETQRNKGNFPGRFSGRQFSNSRSEMNVSTLELGDSALYLCASRDGQGRTGELFFGEGSRLTVL.

V and J are TRBV6-5 and TRBJ1-4, with D possibly matching TRBD1 (5 bases). Per germline, CDR1 MNHEY and CDR2 SVGAGI. The CDR3 contains 13 residues. V lost 4 bases, J lost 7 bases, and 10 bases lay in between. CDR3 loop: CASSWGLGEKLFF. As DNA, the CDR3 is TGTGCCAGCAGTTGGGGACTAGGTGAAAAACTGTTTTTT.

This chain connects TRBV15 to TRBJ2-5; weak D call: TRBD1 (5 bases). The CDR3 is 15 residues long. V dropped 1 base and J dropped 4 bases, with 13 bases sitting between them. CDR1 is LNHNV, CDR2 YYDKDF, per germline (reference sequence). The CDR3 is CATSRGGFQGETQYF. For the CDR3, the DNA is TGTGCCACCAGCAGAGGGGGATTTCAGGGAGAGACCCAGTACTTC.

The chain recombines TRBV6-5 with TRBJ1-1; D unclear. This CDR3 is built from 13 residues. CDR1 is MNHEY, CDR2 SVGAGI, per germline. Trimming shortened V by 3 bases and J by 1 base, and 6 bases separated the two germline ends. DNA for the CDR3: TGTGCCAGCAGTTATGCAGGGAACACTGAAGCTTTCTTT. Its translation: CASSYAGNTEAFF.

In this sample, this clonotype turned up a few times. This chain uses TRBV18 with TRBJ2-2; D call uncertain. Trimming removed 2 bases at V and 6 bases at J, with 10 bases between. Looked up from germline, CDR1 is KGHSH and CDR2 is LQKENI. The CDR3 has 14 amino acids. CDR3 sequence reads: CASSPTIEAGELFF. As DNA, the CDR3 is TGTGCCAGCTCACCAACGATAGAAGCCGGGGAGCTGTTTTTT.

This chain joins TRBV7-9 and TRBJ2-1; no reliable D call. The V end lost 4 bases, the J end lost 1 base, and 8 bases lay between the germline ends. Germline CDR1 is SEHNR and CDR2 is FQNEAQ (reference sequence). This CDR3 is built from 14 residues. This chain's CDR3 is CASSSDLSYNEQFF. CDR3 coding DNA: TGTGCCAGCAGCTCGGATCTATCCTACAATGAGCAGTTCTTC.

There are a few counts of this clonotype. CDR3 sequence (DNA): TGTGCCAGCAGTTTATCCGCTCGGACAGGGGGCATCGAGCAGTACTTC. It yields the protein CASSLSARTGGIEQYF. The chain uses TRBV27 and TRBJ2-7, with TRBD1 identical over 11 bases. The V gene's germline CDR1 is MNHEY and CDR2 SMNVEV (reference sequence). Germline trimming cut 0 bases from V and 6 bases from J; bases unmatched to any gene: 7. The CDR3 runs to 16 residues.

The V call is TRBV30, the J call TRBJ1-6, with D uncertain. Germline V gene lookup returns CDR1 GTSNPN and CDR2 SVGIG (reference sequence). This CDR3 comprises 14 residues. The V gene lost 0 bases and the J gene lost 14 bases, with 17 bases spanning the gap. The chain's CDR3 is CAWSVGQPRDALHF. CDR3 bases: TGTGCCTGGAGTGTAGGCCAGCCCCGAGACGCCCTCCACTTT.

This clonotype turned up a few times. The V gene is TRBV6-5, the J gene TRBJ2-5; 9 positions agree with TRBD1. This CDR3 has 15 amino acids. Germline lookup yields CDR1 MNHEY and CDR2 SVGAGI. With 2 bases clipped from V and 5 bases from J, the junction kept 6 bases outside the gene matches. The CDR3 protein is CASSYQDRGYETQYF. The CDR3 DNA sequence: TGTGCCAGCAGTTACCAGGACAGGGGCTACGAGACCCAGTACTTC.

This clonotype turned up a few times. This chain joins TRBV20-1 and TRBJ2-1, with 10 bases that match TRBD2. From germline, CDR1 is DFQATT and CDR2 SNEGSKA (reference sequence). With V trimmed by 6 bases and J by 7 bases, 9 bases remained unmatched. CDR3 size: 14 residues. The CDR3 DNA reads as TGCAGTGCAACCCTAGCGGGGGCGGGGAATGAGCAGTTCTTC. It encodes CSATLAGAGNEQFF.